The 24 T cell receptor beta chains given below trace back to one sample, sequenced in a study of Ad26.COV2.S vaccination and SARS-CoV-2 variants. Described treatment: roughly 18 received Ad26.COV2.S at low or high dose, single or two shots; about 5 received placebo; per-sample allocation not given. Sampling was performed 63 days after the first vaccine or placebo injection. Method: immunoSEQ multiplex PCR; TCRdb's copy keeps in-frame clones and lacks some. Of around 450,000 clones detected, roughly 90% appear once; the ten largest clones hold 3.5% to 4%. The sequencing used peripheral blood, collected in a trial of Ad26.COV2.S vaccine versus placebo. All receptors derive from a person between 18 and 65 years old who received the Ad26.COV2.S COVID-19 vaccine or a placebo.

In regard to this clone: A single base separates this from a much larger clone, so it may be a read error. The chain carries TRBV5-6 and TRBJ1-1; 7 nucleotides line up with TRBD1. Per the germline V gene, CDR1 is SGHDT and CDR2 is YYEEEE. J gave up 2 bases and V 3 bases, and 4 bases lay outside the gene matches. This CDR3 region has 14 residues. This CDR3 is CASSSGQVNTEAFF. The DNA of the CDR3 is TGTGCCAGCAGCTCCGGACAGGTTAACACTGAAGCTTTCTTT.

On this clone: At the DNA level, this CDR3 is encoded by other sequences in the same sample as well. The rearrangement links TRBV28 to TRBJ1-2, with TRBD1 as a possible D gene (5 bases). This CDR3 comprises 15 residues. The germline V and J ends were trimmed by 6 bases and 7 bases, with 21 bases remaining between them. The germline gives CDR1 MDHEN, CDR2 SYDVKM. CDR3 coding DNA: TGTGCCAGCAGACCAGCCGGGGGATCAGTGAGTGGCTACACCTTC. It codes for CASRPAGGSVSGYTF.

The rearrangement links TRBV5-1 to TRBJ2-1; 8 nucleotides line up with TRBD1. With 4 bases clipped from V and 7 bases from J, the junction kept 4 bases outside the gene matches. The CDR3 is made up of 13 amino acids. Germline V gene data show CDR1 as SGHRS and CDR2 as YFSETQ. CDR3 amino acids: CASSLTGGNEQFF. For the CDR3, the DNA is TGCGCCAGCAGCCTAACAGGGGGGAATGAGCAGTTCTTC. Supplemented by reference TRBV5-1 and TRBJ2-1, the full variable domain reads KAGVTQTPRYLIKTRGQQVTLSCSPISGHRSVSWYQQTPGQGLQFLFEYFSETQRNKGNFPGRFSGRQFSNSRSEMNVSTLELGDSALYLCASSLTGGNEQFFGPGTRLTVL.

The chain combines TRBV4-1 with TRBJ2-1; TRBD2 is a possible D gene (5 bases). The CDR3 covers 16 residues. Trimming removed 0 bases from V and 0 bases from J, with 9 bases in between. CDR1 MGHRA and CDR2 YSYEKL come from the germline V gene. The CDR3 here is CASSQDGLSSYNEQFF. The CDR3 DNA reads TGCGCCAGCAGCCAAGATGGACTGAGCTCCTACAATGAGCAGTTCTTC.

The chain carries TRBV29-1 and TRBJ2-1; 10 bases agree with TRBD2. The CDR3 length is 17 residues. From germline, CDR1 is SQVTM and CDR2 ANQGSEA. Losses at the gene ends were 8 bases for V and 6 bases for J; bases not matched to a gene: 19. In DNA form, the CDR3 reads TGCAGCATGGACGGGACTAGCGAGAGAAGGCCCTTCAATGAGCAGTTCTTC. Translation: CSMDGTSERRPFNEQFF.

This clone was observed a single time. CDR3: CASSYYRGASQPQHF. The CDR3 DNA reads TGTGCCAGCAGTTACTACAGGGGGGCCTCTCAGCCCCAGCATTTT. This chain connects TRBV6-2 or TRBV6-3 to TRBJ1-5; 8 nucleotides align to TRBD1. The CDR3 contains 15 residues. Per the germline V gene, CDR1 is MNHEY and CDR2 is SVGEGT. The V segment lost 1 base and the J segment 6 bases; nucleotides outside the gene matches: 5.

The chain couples TRBV28 to TRBJ2-1; 9 bases line up with TRBD2. The CDR3 spans 17 residues. CDR1 MDHEN and CDR2 SYDVKM come from the germline V gene. The J segment lost 6 bases and the V segment lost 5 bases, leaving 14 bases of the junction unmatched. CDR3 nucleotides: TGTGCCAGCAGTCCCCAACGCAGAGCGGGGGGTGTCAATGAGCAGTTCTTC. It specifies CASSPQRRAGGVNEQFF.

The chain employs TRBV3-1 (or the pseudogene TRBV3-2) and TRBJ1-1; D uncertain. CDR1 LGHDT and CDR2 YNNKEL come from the germline V gene (reference sequence). This CDR3 region has 12 residues. The ends were cut back, 1 base at V and 12 bases at J, with 12 bases in the middle. Written as DNA, the CDR3 is TGTGCCAGCAGCCAAGGCCCCTACGTAACTTTCTTT. It yields the protein CASSQGPYVTFF.

The chain recombines TRBV11-2 with TRBJ2-7, with D uncertain. With 1 base removed from V and 6 bases from J, the gap between germline ends came to 7 bases. This CDR3 has 12 residues. Germline CDR1 is SGHAT and CDR2 is FQNNGV. As DNA, the CDR3 is TGTGCCAGCAGCTTAGGGATTTTCGAGCAGTACTTC. Protein sequence: CASSLGIFEQYF. The full variable domain, completed using reference TRBV11-2 and TRBJ2-7, is EAGVAQSPRYKIIEKRQSVAFWCNPISGHATLYWYQQILGQGPKLLIQFQNNGVVDDSQLPKDRFSAERLKGVDSTLKIQPAKLEDSAVYLCASSLGIFEQYFGPGTRLTVT.

This chain links TRBV4-2 with TRBJ1-5; D gene unclear. The germline CDR1 and CDR2 sequences are LGHNA and YNFKEQ. The CDR3 contains 17 residues. The V gene lost 0 bases and the J gene lost 2 bases, with 14 bases spanning the gap. CDR3 coding DNA: TGTGCCAGCAGCCAAGAGGGTAGTCGGTCGGGCAATCAGCCCCAGCATTTT. Protein: CASSQEGSRSGNQPQHF.

J is TRBJ1-6 and V is TRBV7-2; D call uncertain. Looked up from germline, CDR1 is SGHTA and CDR2 is FQGNSA. This CDR3 is built from 13 residues. V was pared by 5 bases and J by 7 bases, with 9 bases between. CDR3 loop: CASSPLQNSPLHF. The CDR3 DNA is TGTGCCAGCAGCCCGCTACAGAATTCACCCCTCCACTTT.

This rearrangement joins TRBV28 to TRBJ1-2, with D maybe TRBD1 (5 bases). Trimming took 10 bases from V and 0 from J, leaving 12 bases between them. This CDR3 comprises 13 residues. CDR1 MDHEN and CDR2 SYDVKM come from the germline V gene. The CDR3 reads CATGGSPNYGYTF. The CDR3 bases are TGTGCCACCGGGGGGAGCCCTAACTATGGCTACACCTTC.

The rearrangement links TRBV6-5 to TRBJ2-5; 7 bases are shared with TRBD2. The ends lost 6 bases at V and 5 bases at J; junction bases unmatched: 12. The CDR3 has 15 residues. CDR1 and CDR2 (germline): MNHEY, SVGAGI. CDR3 protein: CASSPQPRGGETQYF. For the CDR3, the DNA is TGTGCCAGCAGCCCGCAACCTAGGGGAGGGGAGACCCAGTACTTC.

The V gene is TRBV10-2, the J gene TRBJ2-2; 8 nucleotides line up with TRBD2. The trim removed 6 bases at V and 1 base at J, leaving 7 bases unmatched. The germline V gene encodes CDR1 WSHSY and CDR2 SAAADI. This CDR3 has 16 amino acids. The CDR3 nucleotides read TGCGCCAGCAGCCTGGCGGGGGGCCTGAACACCGGGGAGCTGTTTTTT. Amino acids: CASSLAGGLNTGELFF.

The gene calls are TRBV12-3 or TRBV12-4 and TRBJ1-2; the D is unclear. The CDR3 loop spans 12 amino acids. The V and J ends lost 6 bases and 8 bases respectively, with 13 bases between them. The CDR3 is CASSPIVGGYTF. CDR3 sequence (DNA): TGTGCCAGCAGCCCTATAGTGGGGGGCTACACCTTC.

The CDR3 region is CASSAGQGWGYTF. The CDR3 DNA is TGCGCCAGCAGCGCCGGACAGGGTTGGGGCTACACCTTC. The rearrangement uses TRBV5-1 and TRBJ1-2; TRBD1 agrees at 8 bases. The V segment lost 4 bases and the J segment 8 bases; nucleotides outside the gene matches: 7. This CDR3 comprises 13 residues. The germline V gene encodes CDR1 SGHRS and CDR2 YFSETQ.

CDR3 loop: CATSGGQGDWAGELFF. The CDR3 DNA sequence: TGTGCCACCAGTGGGGGACAGGGGGATTGGGCCGGGGAGCTGTTTTTT. The chain is built from TRBV24-1 and TRBJ2-2, with TRBD1 matching 11 bases. The junction had 7 bases not matched to a gene; V was cut back by 5 bases and J by 6 bases. Germline V gene lookup returns CDR1 KGHDR and CDR2 SFDVKD. The CDR3 runs to 16 residues.

The V call is TRBV7-9, the J call TRBJ2-3; 8 nucleotides align to TRBD2. This CDR3 is 15 amino acids long. Germline V gene data show CDR1 as SEHNR and CDR2 as FQNEAQ (reference sequence). Trimming at V came to 5 bases and at J to 0 bases, leaving 4 bases not matched to a gene. CDR3 sequence: CASSPAGVSTDTQYF. Here the CDR3 DNA reads TGTGCCAGCAGCCCAGCGGGGGTTAGCACAGATACGCAGTATTTT.

The CDR3 region is CASSHRTSGGPTQETQYF. In DNA form, the CDR3 reads TGTGCCAGCAGCCATCGGACTAGCGGGGGGCCAACCCAAGAGACCCAGTACTTC. The V and J genes are TRBV7-8 and TRBJ2-5; 14 bases match TRBD2. Per the germline V gene, CDR1 is SGHVS and CDR2 is FQNEAQ. The CDR3 is 18 amino acids. The V segment lost 5 bases and the J segment 1 base; nucleotides outside the gene matches: 9.

The genes are TRBV4-1 and TRBJ2-3; perhaps TRBD2 as D (5 bases). V dropped 4 bases and J dropped 4 bases, with 21 bases sitting between them. The CDR3 is 17 residues long. The V gene's germline CDR1 is MGHRA and CDR2 YSYEKL. The CDR3 DNA reads TGCGCCAGCAGCCCCCGCGGAGAGGGTGGGTCAGCAGATACGCAGTATTTT. It is translated as CASSPRGEGGSADTQYF.

There are a few counts of this clone. The chain joins TRBV30 to TRBJ1-2, with no clear D. Germline V gives CDR1 GTSNPN, CDR2 SVGIG (reference sequence). CDR3 length equals 12 residues. CDR3: CAEAPSGYGYTF. CDR3 DNA sequence: TGTGCGGAAGCCCCGTCGGGATATGGCTACACCTTC.

The J gene is TRBJ2-7, the V gene TRBV7-8, with TRBD1 matching over 8 bases. From germline, CDR1 is SGHVS and CDR2 FQNEAQ. Trimming removed 4 bases from V and 4 bases from J; junction bases left unmatched: 9. This CDR3 is built from 15 residues. CDR3 loop: CASSSNRGVKYEQYF. In DNA form, the CDR3 reads TGTGCCAGCAGCTCCAACAGGGGGGTAAAATACGAGCAGTACTTC.

Only a few counts were recorded for this clone. The genes are TRBV10-1 and TRBJ1-1; unclear D gene. Germline V gene lookup returns CDR1 WNHNN and CDR2 SYGVQD (reference sequence). The CDR3 contains 13 residues. With 6 bases removed from V and 1 base from J, the gap between germline ends came to 9 bases. The CDR3 region has the DNA TGCGCCAGCAGCCCGACGGGGAACACTGAAGCTTTCTTT. As protein: CASSPTGNTEAFF.

The chain recombines TRBV5-1 with TRBJ1-1; a weak D match, TRBD1 (5 bases). Between the trimmed V and J ends, which lost 5 bases and 1 base, there was a span of 6 bases. The germline V gene encodes CDR1 SGHRS and CDR2 YFSETQ. This CDR3 is built from 12 residues. The CDR3 DNA reads as TGCGCCAGCAGGGGGGAGAACACTGAAGCTTTCTTT. This encodes CASRGENTEAFF.